This TCR beta chain was sequenced during a study of blood T cell repertoires in COVID-19. The V gene end was trimmed by 4 bases and the J gene end by 1 base; junction bases not matched to a gene: 4. Germline V gives CDR1 LGHDT, CDR2 YNNKEL (reference sequence). This CDR3 has 17 amino acids. Libraries were prepared by immunoSEQ multiplex PCR; TCRdb keeps only in-frame clonotypes and omits some of them. The data contain about 430,000 clones, roughly 88% of them seen just once; the ten biggest clones take up 0.95% to 1%. Those who participated ranged in age from about 18 to 89 years and resided in 20 to 30 US areas.

The gene calls are TRBV3-1 (or the pseudogene TRBV3-2) and TRBJ2-5, with 15 bases aligning to TRBD2. Sequencing was carried out using PBMCs or T cells enriched from blood (not recorded which). The sequence was collected from a woman aged 25 to 39 with acute COVID-19. Here the CDR3 reads CASSRGLAGGPQETQYF. The DNA of the CDR3 is TGTGCCAGCAGCCGTGGACTAGCGGGGGGGCCCCAAGAGACCCAGTACTTC.